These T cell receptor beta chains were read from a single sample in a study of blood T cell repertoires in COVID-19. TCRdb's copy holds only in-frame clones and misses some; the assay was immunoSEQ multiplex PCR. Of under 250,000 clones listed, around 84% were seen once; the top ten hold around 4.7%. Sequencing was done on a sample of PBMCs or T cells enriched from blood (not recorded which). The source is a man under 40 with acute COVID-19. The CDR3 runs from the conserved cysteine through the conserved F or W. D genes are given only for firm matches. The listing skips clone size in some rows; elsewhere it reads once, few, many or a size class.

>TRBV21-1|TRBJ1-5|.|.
TGTGCCAGCAGCCGAGACACAGGGGAGGGCAATCAGCCCCAGCATTTT
CASSRDTGEGNQPQHF
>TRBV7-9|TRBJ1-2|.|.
TGTGCCAGCAGCTCTCAGTCCGGGACACCGTATGGCTACACCTTC
CASSSQSGTPYGYTF
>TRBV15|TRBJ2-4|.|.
TGTGCCACCAGCAGGCCGGGAACTGCCAAAAACATTCAGTACTTC
CATSRPGTAKNIQYF
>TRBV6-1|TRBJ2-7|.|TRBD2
TGTGCCAGCAGTGAAGCACTAGCGGGTTCCTACGAGCAGTACTTC
CASSEALAGSYEQYF
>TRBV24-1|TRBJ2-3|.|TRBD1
TGTGCCACCAGTGATCATCCAGGGGGCCTTGGGGAAGATACGCAGTATTTT
CATSDHPGGLGEDTQYF
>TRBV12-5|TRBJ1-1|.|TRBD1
TGTGCTAGTGCCCTACAGGGGGCTGGGACTGAAGCTTTCTTT
CASALQGAGTEAFF
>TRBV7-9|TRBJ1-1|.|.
TGTGCCAGCACACTAATCGGGGACACTGAAGCTTTCTTT
CASTLIGDTEAFF
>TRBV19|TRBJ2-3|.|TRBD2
TGTGCCAGTAGTCTCTCTAGCGGGGGTTCAGATACGCAGTATTTT
CASSLSSGGSDTQYF
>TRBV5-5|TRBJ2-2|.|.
TGTGCCAGCAGCTTGGGGGGCAGGGGAACCGGGGAGCTGTTTTTT
CASSLGGRGTGELFF
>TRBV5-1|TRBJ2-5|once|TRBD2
TGCGCCAGCAGCTTGAACGGCGGGGGGGACGCAGAGACCCAGTACTTC
CASSLNGGGDAETQYF
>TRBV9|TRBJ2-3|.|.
TGTGCCAGCAGCGTAGTATTGGGGGGTCCGCAAGATACGCAGTATTTT
CASSVVLGGPQDTQYF
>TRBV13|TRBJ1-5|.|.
TGTGCCAGCAGCTTAGGAGGGGGCAATCAGCCCCAGCATTTT
CASSLGGGNQPQHF
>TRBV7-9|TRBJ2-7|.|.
TGTGCCAGCAGCTCCCTAGCGCCCGACTACGAGCAGTACTTC
CASSSLAPDYEQYF
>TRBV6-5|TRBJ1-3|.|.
TGTGCCAGCAGAGTGACAGTCTCTGGAAACACCATATATTTT
CASRVTVSGNTIYF
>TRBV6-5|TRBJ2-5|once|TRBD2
TGTGCCAGCAGTTACACCGGACTAGTTTCTCTTGAGACCCAGTACTTC
CASSYTGLVSLETQYF
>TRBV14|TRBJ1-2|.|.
TGTGCCAGCAGCCAAAGGCTGGGCAACTATGGCTACACCTTC
CASSQRLGNYGYTF
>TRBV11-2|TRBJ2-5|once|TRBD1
TGTGCCAGCAGGTTAACAGGGGTCCAAGAGACCCAGTACTTC
CASRLTGVQETQYF
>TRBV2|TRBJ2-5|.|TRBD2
TGTGCCAGCCAGGGACTAGCGGGGGTAGAGACCCAGTACTTC
CASQGLAGVETQYF
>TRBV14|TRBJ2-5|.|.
TGTGCCAGCAGCCAAAGGGACACCCTAAGGGAGACCCAGTACTTC
CASSQRDTLRETQYF
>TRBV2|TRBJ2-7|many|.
TGTGCCGTCCTTAGACAGGATTCCTCCTACGAGCAGTACTTC
CAVLRQDSSYEQYF
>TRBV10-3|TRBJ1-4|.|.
TGTGCCATCAGAACCACTCAGGGGGAAAAACTGTTTTTT
CAIRTTQGEKLFF
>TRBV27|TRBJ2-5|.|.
TGTGCCAGCAGTTTAACCCTAGGAGAGACCCAGTACTTC
CASSLTLGETQYF
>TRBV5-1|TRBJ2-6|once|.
TGCGCCAGCAGCTTCCCGACTAGGGCCAACGTCCTGACTTTC
CASSFPTRANVLTF
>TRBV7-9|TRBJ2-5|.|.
TGTGCCAGCACCCTGGAGGGGGGGCGGGGAGAGACCCAGTACTTC
CASTLEGGRGETQYF
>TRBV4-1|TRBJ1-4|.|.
TGCGCCAGCAGCCCGAAGGGAACAGGAGACCTTAATGAAAAACTGTTTTTT
CASSPKGTGDLNEKLFF
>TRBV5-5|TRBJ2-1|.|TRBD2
TGTGCCAGCAGCGAGCGGGGGCCCTTGAATGAGCAGTTCTTC
CASSERGPLNEQFF
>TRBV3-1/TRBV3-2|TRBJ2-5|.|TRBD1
TGTGCCAGCAGGGGGGACAGCCAAGAGACCCAGTACTTC
CASRGDSQETQYF
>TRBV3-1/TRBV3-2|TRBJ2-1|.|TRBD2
TGTGCCAGCAGCCGGTTCGGGGGGAATGAGCAGTTCTTC
CASSRFGGNEQFF
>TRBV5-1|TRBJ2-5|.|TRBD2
TGCGCCAGCAGCTTGGAACTAGCGGGATCCCAAGAGACCCAGTACTTC
CASSLELAGSQETQYF
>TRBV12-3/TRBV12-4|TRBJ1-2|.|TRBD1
TGTGCCAGCAGTTGGGGGACAGTAAATGGCTACACCTTC
CASSWGTVNGYTF
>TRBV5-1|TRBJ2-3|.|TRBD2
TGCGCCAGCAGCTTGATCGGTGGTAGCGGGGCAGATACGCAGTATTTT
CASSLIGGSGADTQYF
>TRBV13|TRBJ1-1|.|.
TGTGCCAGCAGCTTGGGGCGCCTTACTGAAGCTTTCTTT
CASSLGRLTEAFF
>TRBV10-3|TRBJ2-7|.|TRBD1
TGTGCCATCAGTGTGGACAGGGGGAGTTACGAGCAGTACTTC
CAISVDRGSYEQYF
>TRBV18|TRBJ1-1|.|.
TGTGCCAGCTCACGGCTTTCAAACATGAACACTGAAGCTTTCTTT
CASSRLSNMNTEAFF
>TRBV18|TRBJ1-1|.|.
TGTGCCACCTACGGCGGGGGTGAGACTGAAGCTTTCTTT
CATYGGGETEAFF
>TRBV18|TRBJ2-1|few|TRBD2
TGTGCCAGCTCACCACCTAACTCGGGGGAGGGTTACAATGAGCAGTTCTTC
CASSPPNSGEGYNEQFF
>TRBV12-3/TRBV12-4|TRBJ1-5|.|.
TGTGCCAGCAGTTTAGGCAGGGGATTGGATTTC
CASSLGRGLDF
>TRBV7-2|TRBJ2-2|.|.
TGTGCCAGCAGCAGAGACGTACTCGGAGGCGGGGAGCTGTTTTTT
CASSRDVLGGGELFF
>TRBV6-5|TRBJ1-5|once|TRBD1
TGTGCCAGCAGTAAGGGACAGAATAGCAATCAGCCCCAGCATTTT
CASSKGQNSNQPQHF
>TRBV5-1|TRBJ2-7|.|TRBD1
TGCGCCAGCAGCGTCGGGACAGGGGGCCCCGAGCAGTACTTC
CASSVGTGGPEQYF
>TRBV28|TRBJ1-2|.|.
TGTGCCAGCAGTTTCCTCAACGGAGGAGGCTACACCTTC
CASSFLNGGGYTF
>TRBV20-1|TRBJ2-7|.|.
TGCAGTGCCACAAGGGGACTGAACCAGTACTTC
CSATRGLNQYF
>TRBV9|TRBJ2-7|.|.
TGTGCCAGCAGTGAGACCGGGACACCTTACGAGCAGTACTTC
CASSETGTPYEQYF
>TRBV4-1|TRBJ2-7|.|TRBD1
TGCGCCAGCAGCCAGCCCGGGACAGCGAACTACGAGCAGTACTTC
CASSQPGTANYEQYF
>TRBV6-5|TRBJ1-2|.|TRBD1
TGTGCCAGCAGCCGGGACAGGGTCGATGGCTACACCTTC
CASSRDRVDGYTF
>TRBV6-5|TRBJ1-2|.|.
TGTGCCAGCAGTTACCCTACAGGGAACTATGGCTACACCTTC
CASSYPTGNYGYTF
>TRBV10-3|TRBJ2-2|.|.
TGTGCCATCAGCCGCGGACAGCCCGGGGAGCTGTTTTTT
CAISRGQPGELFF
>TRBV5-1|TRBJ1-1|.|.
TGCGCCAGCGGATTGGACGGGAACACTGAAGCTTTCTTT
CASGLDGNTEAFF
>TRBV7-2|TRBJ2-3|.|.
TGTGCCAGCAGCGATAGGCGGAGCACAGATACGCAGTATTTT
CASSDRRSTDTQYF
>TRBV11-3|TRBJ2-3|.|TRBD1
TGTGCCAGCAGCCCCAGCGGGACAGGGGGGGGGCAGTATTTT
CASSPSGTGGGQYF